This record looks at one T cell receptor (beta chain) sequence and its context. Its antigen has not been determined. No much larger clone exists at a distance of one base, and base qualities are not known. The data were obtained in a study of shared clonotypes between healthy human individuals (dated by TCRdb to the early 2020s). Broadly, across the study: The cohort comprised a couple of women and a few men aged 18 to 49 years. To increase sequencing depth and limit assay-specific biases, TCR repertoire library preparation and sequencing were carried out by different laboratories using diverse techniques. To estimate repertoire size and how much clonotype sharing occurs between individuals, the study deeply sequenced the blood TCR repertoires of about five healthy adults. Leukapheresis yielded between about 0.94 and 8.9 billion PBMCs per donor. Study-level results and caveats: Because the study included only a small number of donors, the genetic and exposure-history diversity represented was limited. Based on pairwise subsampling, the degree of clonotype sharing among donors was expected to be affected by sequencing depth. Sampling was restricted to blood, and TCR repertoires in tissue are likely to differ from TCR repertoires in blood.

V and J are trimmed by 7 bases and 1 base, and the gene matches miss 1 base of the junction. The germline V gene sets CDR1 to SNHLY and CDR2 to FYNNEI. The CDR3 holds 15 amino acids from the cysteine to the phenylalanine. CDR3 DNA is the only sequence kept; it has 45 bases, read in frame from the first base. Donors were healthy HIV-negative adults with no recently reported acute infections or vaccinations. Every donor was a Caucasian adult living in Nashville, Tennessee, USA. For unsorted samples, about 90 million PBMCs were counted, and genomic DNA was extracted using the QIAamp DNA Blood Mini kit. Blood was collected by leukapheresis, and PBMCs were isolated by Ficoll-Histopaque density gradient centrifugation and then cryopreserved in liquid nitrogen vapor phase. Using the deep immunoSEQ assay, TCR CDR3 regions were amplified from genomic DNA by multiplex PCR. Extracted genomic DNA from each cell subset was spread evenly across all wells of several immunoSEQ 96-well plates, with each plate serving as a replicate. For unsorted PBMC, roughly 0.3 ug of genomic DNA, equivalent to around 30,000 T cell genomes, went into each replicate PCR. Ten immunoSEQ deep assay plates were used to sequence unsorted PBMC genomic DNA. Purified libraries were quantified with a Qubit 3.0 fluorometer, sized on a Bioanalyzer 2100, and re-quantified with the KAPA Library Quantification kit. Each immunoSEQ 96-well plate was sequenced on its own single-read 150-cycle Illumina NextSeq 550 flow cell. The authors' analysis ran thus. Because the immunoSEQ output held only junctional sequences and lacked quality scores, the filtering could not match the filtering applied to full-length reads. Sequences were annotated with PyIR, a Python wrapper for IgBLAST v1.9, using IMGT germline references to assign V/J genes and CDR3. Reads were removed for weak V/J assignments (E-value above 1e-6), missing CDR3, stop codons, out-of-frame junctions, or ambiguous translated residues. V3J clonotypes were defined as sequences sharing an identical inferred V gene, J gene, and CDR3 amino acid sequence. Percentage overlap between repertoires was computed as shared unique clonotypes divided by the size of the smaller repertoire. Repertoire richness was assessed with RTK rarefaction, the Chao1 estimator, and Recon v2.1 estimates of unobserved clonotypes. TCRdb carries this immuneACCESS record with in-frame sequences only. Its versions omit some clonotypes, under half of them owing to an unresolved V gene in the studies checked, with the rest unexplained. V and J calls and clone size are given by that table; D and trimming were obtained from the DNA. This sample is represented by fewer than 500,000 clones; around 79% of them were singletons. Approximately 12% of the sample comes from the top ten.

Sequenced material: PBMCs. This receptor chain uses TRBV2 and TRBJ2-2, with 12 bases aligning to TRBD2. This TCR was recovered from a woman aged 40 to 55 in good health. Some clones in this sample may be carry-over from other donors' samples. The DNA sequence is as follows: TGTGCCAGCAAGGGACTAGCGGGGAACACCGGGGAGCTGTTTTTT. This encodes CASKGLAGNTGELFF.